The text below deals with one TCR beta chain. This specimen comes from a study of CD8+CD57+ T cells in acquired aplastic anemia. Germline CDR1 and CDR2: LNHDA and SQIVND (reference sequence). Trimming cost V 3 bases and J 0 bases; bases outside gene matches: 5. The CDR3 consists of 16 residues. Template material for TCR beta VDJ and CDR3 profiling consisted of genomic DNA. TCRdb re-called the reads with MiXCR, one entry per CDR3 protein. This sample has around 150,000 distinct CDR3 sequences, with less than 60% found just once. Sequenced patients had shown CD8+CD57+ cell expansion by flow cytometry. The chain carries TRBV19 and TRBJ1-5; 7 bases fit TRBD1. This TCR derives from a human donor with aplastic anemia. The sample comprised sorted CD4+, CD8+, or CD8+CD57+ T cells (not recorded which) from PBMCs. CDR3 region: CASSIPTGHSNQPQHF. The CDR3 DNA sequence: TGTGCCAGTAGTATCCCGACAGGGCATAGCAATCAGCCCCAGCATTTT.